The 2 T cell receptor beta chains below were found in one sample sequenced in a study of early T cells in non-severe SARS-CoV-2 infection. MiXCR was run by TCRdb on the 5' RACE reads, yielding one entry per CDR3 protein. The data show roughly 66,000 distinct CDR3 sequences, with roughly 9.1% seen just once and approximately 3% held by the top ten. The material sequenced was whole blood. All receptors come from an adult who was a healthcare worker with PCR-confirmed SARS-CoV-2 infection or an uninfected control (not recorded which).

The chain couples TRBV20-1 to TRBJ2-3; D gene unclear. With 3 bases removed from V and 6 bases from J, the gap between germline ends came to 7 bases. Germline assignment: CDR1 DFQATT and CDR2 SNEGSKA (reference sequence). This CDR3 comprises 11 residues. The CDR3 reads CSARILDTQYF. For the CDR3, the DNA is TGCAGTGCTAGGATTCTCGATACGCAGTATTTT.

This clonotype has just a few counts. J is TRBJ1-1 and V is TRBV20-1; no definite D call. V was trimmed by 3 bases and J by 8 bases, leaving 19 bases between them. The CDR3 is made up of 14 amino acids. Germline V CDR1 and CDR2: DFQATT, SNEGSKA (reference sequence). The DNA for the CDR3 is TGCAGTGCTAGGAGGGTGTGGGAGGCGGAAGAAGCTTTCTTT. Translating it yields CSARRVWEAEEAFF.